This TCR beta chain was retrieved from a study of shared clonotypes between healthy human individuals. Study context: A couple of women and a few men aged 18 to 49 served as donors. Donors had three CD4 naive, three CD4 memory, two CD8 naive and one CD8 memory plate apiece. Overall study results and limits: Even with large depth, rarefaction showed that sorted-subset sequencing was incomplete.

Germline trimming cut 2 bases from V and 1 base from J; bases unmatched to any gene: 1. Germline V gene lookup returns CDR1 SGHNT and CDR2 YYREEE (reference sequence). This CDR3 has 15 residues. Notes on this clone: Its antigen remains unknown. Within the sample, other DNA sequences also encode this same CDR3.

At deep level, the assay was performed. Measured with immunoSEQ multiplex PCR; TCRdb has only the in-frame clones, and not every one. The sample shows about 1 million clones, more than 60% of them seen only once. The sequencing input was memory CD4+ T cells sorted from blood. Subset meaning: CD45RA-negative fraction. The rearrangement links TRBV5-4 to TRBJ2-3; 10 bases align to TRBD2. This TCR was recovered from a young man in good health. This chain's CDR3 is CASSLGLAGTDTQYF. In DNA form, the CDR3 reads TGTGCCAGCAGCTTAGGACTAGCGGGCACAGATACGCAGTATTTT.